This T cell receptor (beta chain) was identified in a study of graft-versus-host responses after intestinal transplantation. General study points: Levels of circulating GvH clones at their peak were associated with early post-transplant HvG declines. Across patients carrying graft-donor T cell macrochimerism, allografts held high graft-versus-host to host-versus-graft clonal ratios.

The method was immunoSEQ multiplex PCR; TCRdb's version includes in-frame clones alone and lacks a portion of them. This sample has tens of thousands of clones, with around 86% found just once. Germline V gene lookup returns CDR1 ENHRY and CDR2 SYGVKD. This CDR3 comprises 14 residues. The V and J ends lost 6 bases and 6 bases respectively, with 18 bases between them. Concerning this clone: The antigen is not known.

This receptor was taken from a human patient who received an intestinal transplant, so some T cells may come from the graft donor. The chain joins TRBV10-3 to TRBJ2-7; D possibly uses TRBD1 or TRBD2 (6 bases each). The specimen was PBMCs, collected 1070 days after transplant. The CDR3 region has the DNA TGTGCCATCAGGGGGGGCGCGGACGCGGGCGAGCAGTACTTC. It codes for CAIRGGADAGEQYF.